The clone carrying this T cell receptor (beta chain) has a count of ten or more. Unique molecular identifiers featured in how the TCRbeta library was prepared. In TCRdb, the PCR reads were re-called with MiXCR into one record per CDR3 protein. Among around 340,000 distinct CDR3 sequences, about 14% were seen once, and the ten largest hold 3.5% to 4.5%. These data are taken from a study of T-cell reconstitution after alpha-beta-depleted transplantation in children. The sample here was PBMCs, taken from the stem cell graft. The source of this sequence is a human donor who donated a stem cell graft to a child with Fanconi anemia.

CDR3 in amino acids: CASRFDGNTEAFF. CDR3 DNA sequence: TGCGCCAGCAGATTCGACGGGAACACTGAAGCTTTCTTT. The J gene is TRBJ1-1, the V gene TRBV5-1; D not resolved. The length of the CDR3 is 13 residues. Trimming took off 5 bases at V and 1 base at J, with 9 bases between the two ends. Germline-derived CDR1 and CDR2 are SGHRS and YFSETQ.